This T cell receptor (beta chain) stems from a study of T cells in tuberculosis. Study details: Blood was taken before or within 7 days of anti-tuberculosis therapy. The study, taken as a whole, reports: GEM motif frequencies gave less than 75% accuracy; the GMM repertoire gave about 87%.

TCRdb's table, derived via immunoSEQ multiplex PCR, lists solely in-frame clones and lacks some. The top ten hold more than 6% of the sample, which has over 25,000 clones, around 92% seen once. As to this clone: Its antigen is as yet unknown.

This CDR3 has 13 amino acids. Trimming pared 5 bases from V and 6 bases from J, leaving 14 bases between. The germline V gene has CDR1 SGHVS and CDR2 FNYEAQ. Stated time point: new active TB diagnosis, blood taken before or within 7 days of starting treatment. The J gene is TRBJ2-7, the V gene TRBV7-6; D possibly corresponds to TRBD1 (5 bases). This TCR derives from an adult with tuberculosis. Some clones in this sample may be carry-over from other donors' samples. The source was PBMCs, collected at tuberculosis diagnosis. The CDR3 sequence: CASSPPGWPEQYF. Here the CDR3 DNA reads TGTGCCAGCAGCCCCCCAGGGTGGCCCGAGCAGTACTTC.